Sequencing of this T cell receptor (beta chain) was carried out in a study of blood T cell repertoires in COVID-19. Study-level background: PBMCs, B-cell-depleted T cells, or T cells provided the cDNA or gDNA that made up the material.

The CDR3 contains 15 residues. V was pared by 1 base and J by 6 bases, with 15 bases between. CDR1 and CDR2 from the germline V gene are LNHNV and YYDKDF (reference sequence). TCRdb's table, derived via immunoSEQ multiplex PCR, lists solely in-frame clones and lacks some. The sample carries roughly 71,000 clones, less than 85% recorded once. V gene TRBV15 combines with J gene TRBJ1-1; tentatively, D is TRBD1 (6 bases). Sequenced input: peripheral blood. The sequence derives from a woman older than 75 with acute or convalescent COVID-19. The CDR3 spells CATSRVGTGSAEAFF. Here the CDR3 DNA reads TGTGCCACCAGCAGAGTGGGTACAGGGAGCGCTGAAGCTTTCTTT.